The following is a T cell receptor (beta chain) sequence with its context. The antigen remains undetermined. This sample is part of a study of cytomegalovirus exposure and HLA in healthy donors. General study findings and limits: A later analysis linked some 18,000 TCR beta sequences to HLA alleles at 0.05 false discovery rate. Further analysis was carried out later, and it showed several of the most significant clusters appearing linked to common viral pathogens.

From germline, CDR1 is GTSNPN and CDR2 SVGIG (reference sequence). The trim removed 1 base at V and 5 bases at J, leaving 10 bases unmatched. The CDR3 consists of 17 residues. PCR amplification relied on 60 Vbeta primers (plus 13 Jbeta primers). The method was immunoSEQ multiplex PCR; TCRdb's version includes in-frame clones alone and lacks a portion of them. The data show some 110,000 clones, under 85% seen once. Sequenced input: PBMCs. V and J are TRBV30 and TRBJ2-5, with 13 positions matching TRBD2. The sequence was collected from a woman in her thirties or forties in good health and CMV-seropositive. The CDR3 DNA reads TGTGCCTGGAGTGGGGGTACTAGCGGGAGGGCCTCCGAGACCCAGTACTTC. This translates into CAWSGGTSGRASETQYF.